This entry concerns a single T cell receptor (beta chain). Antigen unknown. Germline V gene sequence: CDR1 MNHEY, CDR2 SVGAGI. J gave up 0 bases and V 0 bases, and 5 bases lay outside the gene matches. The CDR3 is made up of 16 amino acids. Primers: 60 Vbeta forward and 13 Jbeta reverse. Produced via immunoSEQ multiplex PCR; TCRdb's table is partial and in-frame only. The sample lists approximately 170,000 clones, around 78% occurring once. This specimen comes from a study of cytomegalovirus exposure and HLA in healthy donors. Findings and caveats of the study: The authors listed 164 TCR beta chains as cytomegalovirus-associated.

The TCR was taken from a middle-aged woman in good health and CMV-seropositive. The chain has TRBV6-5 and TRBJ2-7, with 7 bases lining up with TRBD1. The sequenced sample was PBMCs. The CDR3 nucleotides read TGTGCCAGCAGTTACTCGGTCTCAGGGGGCTCCTACGAGCAGTACTTC. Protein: CASSYSVSGGSYEQYF.